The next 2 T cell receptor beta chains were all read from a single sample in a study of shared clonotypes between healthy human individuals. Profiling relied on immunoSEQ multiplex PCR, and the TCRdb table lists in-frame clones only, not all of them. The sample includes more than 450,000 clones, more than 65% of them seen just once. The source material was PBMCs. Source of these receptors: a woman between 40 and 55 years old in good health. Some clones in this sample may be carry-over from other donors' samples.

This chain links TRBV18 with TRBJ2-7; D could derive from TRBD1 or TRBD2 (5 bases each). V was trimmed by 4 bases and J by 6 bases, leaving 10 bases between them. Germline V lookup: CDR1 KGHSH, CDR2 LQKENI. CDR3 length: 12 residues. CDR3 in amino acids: CASSRRGVEQYF. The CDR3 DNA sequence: TGTGCCAGCTCACGTCGAGGGGTCGAGCAGTACTTC.

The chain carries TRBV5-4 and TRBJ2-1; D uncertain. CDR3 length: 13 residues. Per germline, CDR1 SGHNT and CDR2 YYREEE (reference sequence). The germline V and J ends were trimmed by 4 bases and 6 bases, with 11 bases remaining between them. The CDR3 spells CASSLPPSNEQFF. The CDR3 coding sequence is TGTGCCAGCAGCCTGCCCCCTAGCAATGAGCAGTTCTTC.